Included here is one T cell receptor (beta chain) sequence, with context. The data belong to a study of blood T cell repertoires in COVID-19. Study-level information: Samples representing acute and convalescent COVID-19 were sourced from the United States, Italy and Spain. PBMCs, B-cell-depleted T cells, or T cells provided the cDNA or gDNA that made up the material.

In the original processing: Reference gene primer amplification yielded estimated nucleated cell counts. Some clones are missing from TCRdb's copy, which holds only in-frame ones; the method was immunoSEQ multiplex PCR. The D gene and trimming were derived from the DNA, and the V and J assignments and clone size from that table. The sample contains under 250,000 clones, less than 90% of which appear only once. The CDR3 runs to 12 residues. Trimming removed 5 bases from V and 4 bases from J, with 8 bases in between. Per germline, CDR1 SGHDN and CDR2 FVKESK. The source is a woman between 40 and 50 years old who had recovered from COVID-19. The specimen sequenced was peripheral blood. The chain combines TRBV14 with TRBJ1-1; D not certain. CDR3 sequence reads: CASSKSGTEAFF. Written as DNA, the CDR3 is TGTGCCAGCAGCAAATCGGGCACTGAAGCTTTCTTT. Full variable domain (rest looked up from reference TRBV14 and TRBJ1-1): EAGVTQFPSHSVIEKGQTVTLRCDPISGHDNLYWYRRVMGKEIKFLLHFVKESKQDESGMPNNRFLAERTGGTYSTLKVQPAELEDSGVYFCASSKSGTEAFFGQGTRLTVV.